A single sample gave rise to the 19 T cell receptor beta chains below, sequenced in a study of CD8 T cells in ankylosing spondylitis. Via MiXCR, TCRdb re-called the 5' RACE reads, giving one row per CDR3 protein. The sample lists approximately 42,000 distinct CDR3 sequences; under 5% were seen once. The sequencing input was blood, either unsorted or a sorted T cell fraction (not recorded which). The receptors here all came from a female donor with ankylosing spondylitis or in good health (not recorded which).

This clonotype was observed many times. The rearrangement links TRBV9 to TRBJ2-2; TRBD1 might be the D (6 bases). Germline assignment: CDR1 SGDLS and CDR2 YYNGEE. The CDR3 runs to 15 residues. The V gene lost 4 bases and the J gene lost 4 bases, with 14 bases spanning the gap. The CDR3 reads CASSPQGIFTGELFF. CDR3 in DNA: TGTGCCAGCAGCCCCCAGGGGATTTTCACCGGGGAGCTGTTTTTT.

This clonotype was found many times. The rearrangement uses TRBV9 and TRBJ2-3; D may correspond to TRBD1 or TRBD2 (5 bases each). V was cut by 3 bases and J by 4 bases, with 15 bases left in between. CDR1 is SGDLS, CDR2 YYNGEE, per germline. The CDR3 spans 15 residues. CDR3: CASSGIWGFADTQYF. The CDR3 bases are TGTGCCAGCAGCGGCATATGGGGGTTCGCAGATACGCAGTATTTT.

By proportion, this clonotype is medium-sized. This chain links TRBV9 with TRBJ1-3; D not resolved. This CDR3 has 14 amino acids. V was clipped by 7 bases and J by 0 bases, with 11 bases between them. Germline CDR1 and CDR2: SGDLS and YYNGEE. This CDR3 reads CASGRALSGNTIYF. DNA of the CDR3: TGTGCCAGCGGACGGGCCCTCTCTGGAAACACCATATATTTT.

Many counts were recorded for this clonotype. The V call is TRBV9, the J call TRBJ1-2; D may be TRBD1 (5 bases). The CDR3 loop spans 15 amino acids. CDR1 is SGDLS and CDR2 is YYNGEE in the germline V gene. Trimming stripped 6 bases from V and 2 bases from J, with 17 bases between. For the CDR3, the DNA is TGTGCCAGCAATTCTCCGGACAAAATGAACTATGGCTACACCTTC. Translated, it gives CASNSPDKMNYGYTF. Supplemented by reference TRBV9 and TRBJ1-2, the full variable domain reads DSGVTQTPKHLITATGQRVTLRCSPRSGDLSVYWYQQSLDQGLQFLIQYYNGEERAKGNILERFSAQQFPDLHSELNLSSLELGDSALYFCASNSPDKMNYGYTFGSGTRLTVV.

This clonotype was observed many times. The chain recombines TRBV9 with TRBJ1-1; D is unresolved. Germline V gives CDR1 SGDLS, CDR2 YYNGEE. This CDR3 has 13 amino acids. Deletions cut 4 bases from V and 11 bases from J, with 18 bases between. The CDR3 DNA reads as TGTGCCAGCAGCCTCCAGCACGAGAGTAGGGCTTTCTTT. This translates into CASSLQHESRAFF.

In its sample, this clonotype was seen many times. This rearrangement joins TRBV9 to TRBJ1-1, with 7 bases identical to TRBD1. The CDR3 loop spans 15 amino acids. The germline CDR1 and CDR2 sequences are SGDLS and YYNGEE. V lost 0 bases, J lost 4 bases, and 6 bases stayed unmatched. CDR3 DNA sequence: TGTGCCAGCAGCGTAGACGGGGCAGGGGGCACTGAAGCTTTCTTT. This codes for CASSVDGAGGTEAFF. Full variable domain (remainder filled in from reference TRBV9 and TRBJ1-1): DSGVTQTPKHLITATGQRVTLRCSPRSGDLSVYWYQQSLDQGLQFLIQYYNGEERAKGNILERFSAQQFPDLHSELNLSSLELGDSALYFCASSVDGAGGTEAFFGQGTRLTVV.

This clonotype came up many times. The chain couples TRBV9 to TRBJ2-5; no definite D call. From germline, CDR1 is SGDLS and CDR2 YYNGEE. The V end was cut by 3 bases, the J end by 1 base, with 4 bases between. CDR3 length: 12 amino acids. CDR3: CASSGLQETQYF. CDR3 DNA: TGTGCCAGCAGCGGACTCCAAGAGACCCAGTACTTC.

This clonotype was counted many times. The J gene is TRBJ2-5, the V gene TRBV9; D is unresolved. Trimming stripped 0 bases from V and 3 bases from J, with 6 bases between. The CDR3 runs 13 residues. Per the germline V gene, CDR1 is SGDLS and CDR2 is YYNGEE. CDR3 protein: CASSVEPEETQYF. The CDR3 nucleotides are TGTGCCAGCAGCGTAGAGCCCGAAGAGACCCAGTACTTC.

The chain is built from TRBV9 and TRBJ1-2; D possibly corresponds to TRBD1 (5 bases). This CDR3 has 15 residues. V was clipped by 3 bases and J by 8 bases, with 20 bases between them. The germline gives CDR1 SGDLS, CDR2 YYNGEE. The CDR3 coding sequence is TGTGCCAGCAGCGCGAGGGACGGAAGACTAAGGGGCTACACCTTC. Translated, it gives CASSARDGRLRGYTF.

Many counts were recorded for this clonotype. The CDR3 region has the DNA TGTGCCAGCAGCGTAGCAATGTTCTCTGGGGCCAACGTCCTGACTTTC. Translated, it gives CASSVAMFSGANVLTF. This rearrangement joins TRBV9 to TRBJ2-6, with D unclear. With 0 bases removed from V and 0 bases from J, the gap between germline ends came to 7 bases. In germline, CDR1 is SGDLS, CDR2 YYNGEE. The CDR3 loop spans 16 amino acids. Using reference TRBV9 and TRBJ2-6 for the parts outside the CDR3, the full variable domain is DSGVTQTPKHLITATGQRVTLRCSPRSGDLSVYWYQQSLDQGLQFLIQYYNGEERAKGNILERFSAQQFPDLHSELNLSSLELGDSALYFCASSVAMFSGANVLTFGAGSRLTVL.

This clonotype was seen repeatedly, ten times or more. The chain combines TRBV9 with TRBJ2-2; no definite D call. The germline V gene encodes CDR1 SGDLS and CDR2 YYNGEE. Trimming removed 0 bases from V and 6 bases from J, with 9 bases in between. The length of the CDR3 is 14 residues. The CDR3 is CASSVGGSPGELFF. CDR3 sequence (DNA): TGTGCCAGCAGCGTAGGTGGCAGCCCCGGGGAGCTGTTTTTT.

This clonotype was counted ten times or more. The chain couples TRBV9 to TRBJ2-1, with 13 bases aligning to TRBD2. The length of the CDR3 is 18 residues. Germline V gives CDR1 SGDLS, CDR2 YYNGEE. V was clipped by 3 bases and J by 4 bases; unmatched bases: 10. CDR3 sequence reads: CASSARTSGGPMYNEQFF. DNA of the CDR3: TGTGCCAGCAGCGCCCGGACTAGCGGGGGACCTATGTACAATGAGCAGTTCTTC.

This clonotype was detected many times. The V call is TRBV24-1, the J call TRBJ1-5; 7 nucleotides line up with TRBD1. In germline, CDR1 is KGHDR, CDR2 SFDVKD. The CDR3 runs to 22 residues. V gave up 1 base and J gave up 0 bases; unmatched junction bases: 20. CDR3 loop: CATSDFGGLQGTTTVSNQPQHF. The CDR3, as DNA: TGTGCCACCAGTGATTTTGGGGGACTACAGGGGACCACCACTGTTAGCAATCAGCCCCAGCATTTT.

The table lists this clonotype with many counts. The chain carries TRBV9 and TRBJ2-1, with 9 nucleotides matching TRBD2. CDR3 length: 15 residues. V lost 3 bases to trimming and J lost 9 bases; unmatched junction nucleotides: 10. From germline, CDR1 is SGDLS and CDR2 YYNGEE. The CDR3 DNA is TGTGCCAGCAGCGGGGTGCCAGCGGGGGGAGGTGAGCAGTTCTTC. Residues: CASSGVPAGGGEQFF. Based on the CDR3 plus reference TRBV9 and TRBJ2-1, the full variable domain is DSGVTQTPKHLITATGQRVTLRCSPRSGDLSVYWYQQSLDQGLQFLIQYYNGEERAKGNILERFSAQQFPDLHSELNLSSLELGDSALYFCASSGVPAGGGEQFFGPGTRLTVL.

The genes are TRBV9 and TRBJ2-7, with TRBD1 identical over 10 bases. This CDR3 is built from 13 residues. Germline lookup yields CDR1 SGDLS and CDR2 YYNGEE. V shed 4 bases and J 5 bases; nucleotides not matched to a gene: 3. CDR3 sequence: CASSSGQGNEQYF. Here the CDR3 DNA reads TGTGCCAGCAGCTCGGGACAGGGGAACGAGCAGTACTTC.

This clonotype was seen repeatedly, ten times or more. The genes are TRBV9 and TRBJ1-1; D may be TRBD1 (5 bases). Trimming took off 4 bases at V and 3 bases at J, with 19 bases between the two ends. The CDR3 loop spans 16 amino acids. Germline V gene lookup returns CDR1 SGDLS and CDR2 YYNGEE. CDR3 bases: TGTGCCAGCAGCTCCCACTCCGGGACGGGGCACACTGAAGCTTTCTTT. The encoded protein is CASSSHSGTGHTEAFF.

The CDR3 coding sequence is TGTGCCAGCAGCGTAGGTAGGGTTCAAAATGAGCAGTTCTTC. It codes for CASSVGRVQNEQFF. J is TRBJ2-1 and V is TRBV9; the D is unclear. Germline-derived CDR1 and CDR2 are SGDLS and YYNGEE. V shed 0 bases and J shed 7 bases, with 11 bases lying between them. The CDR3 has 14 amino acids.

In its sample, this clonotype was seen many times. V is TRBV9 and J is TRBJ1-1, with a possible D match to TRBD1 (5 bases). Per the germline V gene, CDR1 is SGDLS and CDR2 is YYNGEE. V was shortened by 3 bases and J by 4 bases, with 13 bases between the two germline ends. The CDR3 loop spans 14 amino acids. This CDR3 is CASSARGVGTEAFF. CDR3 bases: TGTGCCAGCAGCGCGCGAGGGGTTGGCACTGAAGCTTTCTTT.

This clonotype was recorded many times. V is TRBV9 and J is TRBJ2-7; weak D call: TRBD2 (7 bases). CDR1 SGDLS and CDR2 YYNGEE come from the germline V gene. CDR3 size: 15 residues. The V gene lost 4 bases and the J gene lost 5 bases, with 19 bases spanning the gap. This CDR3 reads CASSPHLRGAHEQYF. CDR3 nucleotide sequence: TGTGCCAGCAGCCCTCACCTACGGGGGGCCCACGAGCAGTACTTC. Full variable domain (remainder filled in from reference TRBV9 and TRBJ2-7): DSGVTQTPKHLITATGQRVTLRCSPRSGDLSVYWYQQSLDQGLQFLIQYYNGEERAKGNILERFSAQQFPDLHSELNLSSLELGDSALYFCASSPHLRGAHEQYFGPGTRLTVT.